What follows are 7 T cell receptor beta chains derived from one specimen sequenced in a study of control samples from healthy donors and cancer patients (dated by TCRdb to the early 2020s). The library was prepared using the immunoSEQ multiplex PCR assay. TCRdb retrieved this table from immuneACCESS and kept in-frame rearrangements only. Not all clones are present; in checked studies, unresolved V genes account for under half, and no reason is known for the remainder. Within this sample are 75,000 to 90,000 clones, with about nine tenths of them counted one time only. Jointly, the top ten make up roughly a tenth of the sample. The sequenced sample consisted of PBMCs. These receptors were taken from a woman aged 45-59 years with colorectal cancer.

The DNA for the CDR3 is TGTGCCAGCAGAAGAAGTACAGGGACGAACACCGGGGAGCTGTTTTTT. Its translation is CASRRSTGTNTGELFF. This rearrangement joins TRBV6-4 to TRBJ2-2; tentative D call: TRBD1 (6 bases). The CDR3 spans 16 residues. Trimming pared 6 bases from V and 0 bases from J, leaving 14 bases between. CDR1 MRHNA and CDR2 SNTAGT come from the germline V gene.

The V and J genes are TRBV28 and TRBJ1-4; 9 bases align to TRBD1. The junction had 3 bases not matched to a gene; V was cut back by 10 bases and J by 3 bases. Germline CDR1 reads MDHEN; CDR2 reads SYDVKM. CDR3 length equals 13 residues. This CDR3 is CATRTGANEKLFF. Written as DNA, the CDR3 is TGTGCCACCAGGACAGGGGCTAATGAAAAACTGTTTTTT.

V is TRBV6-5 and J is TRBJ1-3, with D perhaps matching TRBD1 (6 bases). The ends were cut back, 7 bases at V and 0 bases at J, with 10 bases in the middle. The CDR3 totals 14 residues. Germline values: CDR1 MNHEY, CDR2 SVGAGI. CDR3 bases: TGTGCCAGCACCCAGGGGATCTCTGGAAACACCATATATTTT. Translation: CASTQGISGNTIYF.

The CDR3 sequence: CSARTGYGYTF. The CDR3 DNA reads as TGCAGTGCCAGGACAGGTTATGGCTACACCTTC. The chain carries TRBV20-1 and TRBJ1-2; 7 bases agree with TRBD1. The CDR3 is 11 residues long. After removal of 6 bases from V and 5 bases from J, the junction contained 3 bases not matched to a gene. CDR1 is DFQATT and CDR2 is SNEGSKA in the germline V gene (reference sequence).

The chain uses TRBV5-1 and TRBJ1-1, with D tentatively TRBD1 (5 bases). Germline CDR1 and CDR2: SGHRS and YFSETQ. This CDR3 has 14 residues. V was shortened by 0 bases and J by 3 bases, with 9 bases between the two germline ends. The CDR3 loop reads CASSLGQYDTEAFF. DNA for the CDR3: TGCGCCAGCAGCTTGGGACAGTATGACACTGAAGCTTTCTTT. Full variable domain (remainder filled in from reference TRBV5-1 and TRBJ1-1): KAGVTQTPRYLIKTRGQQVTLSCSPISGHRSVSWYQQTPGQGLQFLFEYFSETQRNKGNFPGRFSGRQFSNSRSEMNVSTLELGDSALYLCASSLGQYDTEAFFGQGTRLTVV.

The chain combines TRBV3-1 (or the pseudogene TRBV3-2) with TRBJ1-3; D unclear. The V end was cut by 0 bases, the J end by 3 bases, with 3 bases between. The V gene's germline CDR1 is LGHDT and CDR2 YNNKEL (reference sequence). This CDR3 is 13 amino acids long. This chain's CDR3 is CASSQEGGNTIYF. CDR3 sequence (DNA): TGTGCCAGCAGCCAAGAGGGTGGAAACACCATATATTTT.

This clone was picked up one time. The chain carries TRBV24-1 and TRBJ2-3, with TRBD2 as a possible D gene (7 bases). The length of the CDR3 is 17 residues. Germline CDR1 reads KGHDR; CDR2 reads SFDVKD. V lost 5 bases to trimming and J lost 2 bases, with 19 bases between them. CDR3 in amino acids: CATSGGRGRSYTDTQYF. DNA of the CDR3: TGTGCCACCAGTGGGGGGAGGGGGAGGTCCTACACAGATACGCAGTATTTT.